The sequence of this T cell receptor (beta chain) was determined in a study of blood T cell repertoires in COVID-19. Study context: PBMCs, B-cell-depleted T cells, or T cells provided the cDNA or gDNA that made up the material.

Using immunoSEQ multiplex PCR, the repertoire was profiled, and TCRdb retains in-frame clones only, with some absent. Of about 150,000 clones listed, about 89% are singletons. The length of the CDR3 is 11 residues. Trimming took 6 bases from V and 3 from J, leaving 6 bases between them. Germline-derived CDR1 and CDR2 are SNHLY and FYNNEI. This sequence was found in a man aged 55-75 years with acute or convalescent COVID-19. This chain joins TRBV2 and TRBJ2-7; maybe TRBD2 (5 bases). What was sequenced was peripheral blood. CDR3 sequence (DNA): TGTGCCAGCAGGGCGGGCTACGAGCAGTACTTC. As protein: CASRAGYEQYF.